These 5 T cell receptor beta chains share one sample of origin, sequenced in a study of cytomegalovirus exposure and HLA in healthy donors. PCR was performed using 60 Vbeta and 13 Jbeta primers. Clones were sequenced by immunoSEQ multiplex PCR, and TCRdb holds only the in-frame ones, with some missing. The sample yields 150,000 to 200,000 clones, about three quarters seen once. Sequenced sample: PBMCs. The receptor source for this set is a woman in her thirties or forties in good health and CMV-seropositive.

This sequence joins TRBV20-1 and TRBJ2-1; maybe TRBD2 (6 bases). The CDR3 spans 11 residues. With 7 bases removed from V and 15 bases from J, the gap between germline ends came to 19 bases. Germline V gives CDR1 DFQATT, CDR2 SNEGSKA (reference sequence). The CDR3 sequence is CSVLEVGTPFF. CDR3 sequence (DNA): TGCAGTGTTTTAGAGGTCGGGACTCCGTTCTTC.

This clone was seen only a few times. The chain carries TRBV11-2 and TRBJ1-6, with 11 positions matching TRBD1. The ends lost 5 bases at V and 10 bases at J; junction bases unmatched: 7. Looked up from germline, CDR1 is SGHAT and CDR2 is FQNNGV. The CDR3 is 15 amino acids. CDR3 sequence: CASSGQGADVSPLHF. The CDR3 DNA is TGTGCCAGCAGCGGACAGGGGGCGGACGTGTCACCCCTCCACTTT.

V gene TRBV18 combines with J gene TRBJ1-2; D gene unclear. Germline V lookup: CDR1 KGHSH, CDR2 LQKENI. This CDR3 is 11 amino acids long. V was clipped by 3 bases and J by 9 bases, with 8 bases between them. Written as DNA, the CDR3 is TGTGCCAGCTCACCCTCGGGGAGCTACACCTTC. It is translated as CASSPSGSYTF.

The rearrangement joins TRBV29-1 to TRBJ1-5; TRBD1 is a possible D gene (5 bases). The germline CDR1 and CDR2 sequences are SQVTM and ANQGSEA. The CDR3 has 13 residues. Between the trimmed V and J ends, which lost 6 bases and 4 bases, there was a span of 13 bases. The CDR3 DNA reads TGCAGCGTGGGGCCCGGGGGGAATCAGCCCCAGCATTTT. This encodes CSVGPGGNQPQHF.

The V gene is TRBV9, the J gene TRBJ2-5, with TRBD1 identical over 9 bases. This CDR3 region has 15 residues. Germline V lookup: CDR1 SGDLS, CDR2 YYNGEE. V shed 4 bases and J 5 bases; nucleotides not matched to a gene: 9. The CDR3 here is CASSPGTGSWETQYF. In DNA form, the CDR3 reads TGTGCCAGCAGCCCCGGGACAGGGTCTTGGGAGACCCAGTACTTC.